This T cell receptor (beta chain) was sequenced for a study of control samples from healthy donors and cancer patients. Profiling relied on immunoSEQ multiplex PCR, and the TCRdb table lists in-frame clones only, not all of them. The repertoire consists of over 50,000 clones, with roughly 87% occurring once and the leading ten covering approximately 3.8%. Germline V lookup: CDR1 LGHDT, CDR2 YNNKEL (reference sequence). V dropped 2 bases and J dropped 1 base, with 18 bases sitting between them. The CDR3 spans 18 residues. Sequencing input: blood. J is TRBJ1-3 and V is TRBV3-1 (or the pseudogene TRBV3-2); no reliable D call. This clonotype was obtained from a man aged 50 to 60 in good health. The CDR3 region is CASSQSLVGVRSGNTIYF. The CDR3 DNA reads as TGTGCCAGCAGCCAATCACTGGTGGGAGTTCGGTCTGGAAACACCATATATTTT.